Sequencing of this T cell receptor (beta chain) was carried out in a study of blood T cells in healthy people across ages. Sample-barcoded 5' priming and a J-beta primer mix drove a second PCR of roughly 7 to 11 cycles. TCRdb passed the 5' RACE reads through MiXCR, listing each CDR3 protein once. The table lists 700,000 to 850,000 distinct CDR3 sequences, 40% to 65% of them singletons. Germline loops: CDR1 MNHNS, CDR2 SASEGT. The CDR3 runs 17 residues. The V and J ends lost 3 bases and 0 bases, in that order; junction bases with no gene match: 7. Source material: blood. This receptor was identified in an elderly man in good health. The chain combines TRBV6-1 with TRBJ2-1, with 8 nucleotides matching TRBD2. In nucleotides, the CDR3 is TGTGCCAGCAGTGATCATCCTGGGACTAGCTCCTACAATGAGCAGTTCTTC. It yields the protein CASSDHPGTSSYNEQFF.